These T cell receptor beta chains were read from a single sample in a study of blood T cell repertoires in COVID-19. Produced via immunoSEQ multiplex PCR; TCRdb's table is partial and in-frame only. The data hold 250,000 or so clones, with 85% to 90% observed a single time. The specimen sequenced was peripheral blood. The receptors were sampled from a man aged 60 to 69 with acute or convalescent COVID-19. Each CDR3 is given with its conserved first and last residue. D genes are given only for firm matches. The size of a clone is reported for some rows only, either as once, few or many, or as a class for expanded clones.

D gene: TRBD2
V gene: TRBV6-4
clone size: .
J gene: TRBJ2-5
CDR3 DNA: TGTGCCAGCAGTCGGGAGGCCCAAGAGACCCAGTACTTC
CDR3 protein: CASSREAQETQYF

D gene: .
V gene: TRBV18
clone size: many
J gene: TRBJ2-7
CDR3 DNA: TGTGCCAGCTCACCACCGTCAGGGTGGGACGAGCAGTACTTC
CDR3 protein: CASSPPSGWDEQYF

D gene: TRBD2
V gene: TRBV20-1
clone size: .
J gene: TRBJ2-1
CDR3 DNA: TGCAGTGCTAGTATTACTAGCGGGGGCAACAATGAGCAGTTCTTC
CDR3 protein: CSASITSGGNNEQFF

D gene: .
V gene: TRBV6-5
clone size: .
J gene: TRBJ1-2
CDR3 DNA: TGTGCCAGCAGTCGGGACTATGGCTACACCTTC
CDR3 protein: CASSRDYGYTF

D gene: .
V gene: TRBV19
clone size: .
J gene: TRBJ1-5
CDR3 DNA: TGTGCCAGTAGTGCCTCAGGGGATCAGCCCCAGCATTTT
CDR3 protein: CASSASGDQPQHF

D gene: .
V gene: TRBV12-3/TRBV12-4
clone size: .
J gene: TRBJ2-3
CDR3 DNA: TGTGCCAGCAGTTTAGTGAGGGCAGATACGCAGTATTTT
CDR3 protein: CASSLVRADTQYF

D gene: .
V gene: TRBV15
clone size: .
J gene: TRBJ2-1
CDR3 DNA: TGTGCCACCAGCAGGGGCGGGTACGGTGAGCAGTTCTTC
CDR3 protein: CATSRGGYGEQFF

D gene: TRBD2
V gene: TRBV7-6
clone size: .
J gene: TRBJ2-3
CDR3 DNA: TGTGCCAGCAGCTTAGAGCCCAGCGGGGGAGCAGATACGCAGTATTTT
CDR3 protein: CASSLEPSGGADTQYF

D gene: .
V gene: TRBV2
clone size: .
J gene: TRBJ2-5
CDR3 DNA: TGTGCCAGCAGTGCCTTCAGATACCAAGAGACCCAGTACTTC
CDR3 protein: CASSAFRYQETQYF

D gene: .
V gene: TRBV25-1
clone size: .
J gene: TRBJ1-1
CDR3 DNA: TGTGCCAGCAGTGAAGCAGGAATGAACACTGAAGCTTTCTTT
CDR3 protein: CASSEAGMNTEAFF

D gene: .
V gene: TRBV27
clone size: .
J gene: TRBJ2-2
CDR3 DNA: TGTGCCAGCAGTTTAAACGGGATCCCCGCCGGGGAGCTGTTTTTT
CDR3 protein: CASSLNGIPAGELFF

D gene: .
V gene: TRBV19
clone size: .
J gene: TRBJ2-7
CDR3 DNA: TGTGCCAGTAGCCGAGGTGACTACGAGCAGTACTTC
CDR3 protein: CASSRGDYEQYF

D gene: TRBD2
V gene: TRBV5-1
clone size: once
J gene: TRBJ2-1
CDR3 DNA: TGCGCCAGCAGCTTGGGAGCGCGGGAGAATGAGCAGTTCTTC
CDR3 protein: CASSLGARENEQFF

D gene: TRBD2
V gene: TRBV28
clone size: .
J gene: TRBJ2-1
CDR3 DNA: TGTGCCATCAACCAAGCGGGGGACAATGAGCAGTTCTTC
CDR3 protein: CAINQAGDNEQFF

D gene: TRBD2
V gene: TRBV5-4
clone size: .
J gene: TRBJ2-2
CDR3 DNA: TGTGCCAGCAGCTGGGGGGGATGGGACTCCACCACCGGGGAGCTGTTTTTT
CDR3 protein: CASSWGGWDSTTGELFF

D gene: .
V gene: TRBV3-1/TRBV3-2
clone size: .
J gene: TRBJ2-7
CDR3 DNA: TGTGCCAGCAGCCAAGTAACAGGGAGCCCCTACGAGCAGTACTTC
CDR3 protein: CASSQVTGSPYEQYF

D gene: .
V gene: TRBV5-1
clone size: .
J gene: TRBJ2-7
CDR3 DNA: TGCGCCAGCAGCTTGGGGGGCTTAGGTCGGGAGCAGTACTTC
CDR3 protein: CASSLGGLGREQYF

D gene: .
V gene: TRBV4-1
clone size: .
J gene: TRBJ1-1
CDR3 DNA: TGCGCCAGCAGCCAGCGGGCAGTCGGGGGAGGGACTGAAGCTTTCTTT
CDR3 protein: CASSQRAVGGGTEAFF

D gene: .
V gene: TRBV11-3
clone size: .
J gene: TRBJ1-2
CDR3 DNA: TGTGCCAGCAGCCTACTGGCGGGGACTAACTATGGCTACACCTTC
CDR3 protein: CASSLLAGTNYGYTF

D gene: TRBD2
V gene: TRBV18
clone size: .
J gene: TRBJ2-7
CDR3 DNA: TGTGCCAGCTCACGCTTAACTAGCGGGAACGAGCAGTACTTC
CDR3 protein: CASSRLTSGNEQYF

D gene: TRBD1
V gene: TRBV5-1
clone size: .
J gene: TRBJ1-5
CDR3 DNA: TGCGCCAGCAGCCCCGGGACAGGCCTAAATCAGCCCCAGCATTTT
CDR3 protein: CASSPGTGLNQPQHF

D gene: TRBD2
V gene: TRBV7-9
clone size: .
J gene: TRBJ2-2
CDR3 DNA: TGTGCCAGCAGCATGGGACTAGCGGACCACCGGGGGGAGCTGTTTTTT
CDR3 protein: CASSMGLADHRGELFF

D gene: TRBD2
V gene: TRBV7-9
clone size: .
J gene: TRBJ2-4
CDR3 DNA: TGTGCCAGCAGCTTAGGGGACGGGGGACTACTAGCCAAAAACATTCAGTACTTC
CDR3 protein: CASSLGDGGLLAKNIQYF

D gene: .
V gene: TRBV28
clone size: .
J gene: TRBJ1-5
CDR3 DNA: TGTGCCAGCAGTCCCCCGGACAGAAGCAATCAGCCCCAGCATTTT
CDR3 protein: CASSPPDRSNQPQHF

D gene: .
V gene: TRBV15
clone size: .
J gene: TRBJ1-5
CDR3 DNA: TGTGCCACCAGCAGAGATCGCGGGGGAGGGCAGCCCCAGCATTTT
CDR3 protein: CATSRDRGGGQPQHF

D gene: .
V gene: TRBV5-1
clone size: .
J gene: TRBJ2-7
CDR3 DNA: TGCGCCAGCAGCTTGGGGTCGGCGGGCCCCTACGAGCAGTACTTC
CDR3 protein: CASSLGSAGPYEQYF